This TCR beta chain was sequenced for a study of blood T cell repertoires in COVID-19. Germline V gene lookup returns CDR1 KGHSH and CDR2 LQKENI. V gave up 0 bases and J gave up 5 bases, with 7 bases separating them. The length of the CDR3 is 13 residues. Data came from immunoSEQ multiplex PCR; TCRdb stores just in-frame clones and leaves some out. This sample carries 35,000 to 40,000 clones, approximately 90% of them seen once, and the ten largest clones take 10% to 15%. The chain employs TRBV18 and TRBJ2-5; D is perhaps TRBD2 (5 bases). Material: peripheral blood. The TCR was taken from a man aged 55 to 70 with active COVID-19. CDR3 residues: CASSPPGGETQYF. In DNA form, the CDR3 reads TGTGCCAGCTCACCACCGGGCGGGGAGACCCAGTACTTC.